This section outlines one T cell receptor beta chain sequence together with its context. The antigen remains unidentified. MiXCR, run by TCRdb on the 5' RACE reads, gives a single entry per CDR3 protein. The sample has roughly 64,000 distinct CDR3 sequences; 6.2% are singletons. This CDR3 contains 16 residues. The germline V gene encodes CDR1 MNHNS and CDR2 SASEGT. V dropped 4 bases and J dropped 2 bases, with 12 bases sitting between them. The source of the sample is a study of CD8 T cells in ankylosing spondylitis. Study results and caveats: Ankylosing spondylitis blood seemed to carry a telltale TCR beta motif made of roughly eight highly homologous variants.

The sequencing sample was made of synovial fluid, either unsorted or a sorted T cell fraction (not recorded which). The TCR was taken from a male donor with ankylosing spondylitis. This chain links TRBV6-1 with TRBJ2-6; no clear D gene. The CDR3 reads CASSVRHVTGANVLTF. CDR3 DNA sequence: TGTGCCAGCAGTGTCAGACACGTGACTGGGGCCAACGTCCTGACTTTC.